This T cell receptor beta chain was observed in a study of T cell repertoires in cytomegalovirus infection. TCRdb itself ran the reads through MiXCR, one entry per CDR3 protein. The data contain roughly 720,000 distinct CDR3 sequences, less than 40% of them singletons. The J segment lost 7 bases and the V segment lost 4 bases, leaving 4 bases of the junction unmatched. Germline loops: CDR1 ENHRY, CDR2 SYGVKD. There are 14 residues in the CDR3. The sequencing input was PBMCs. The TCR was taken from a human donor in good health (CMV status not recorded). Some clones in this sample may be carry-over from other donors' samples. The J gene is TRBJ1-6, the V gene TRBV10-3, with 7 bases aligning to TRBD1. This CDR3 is CAISGGTENSPLHF. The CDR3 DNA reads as TGTGCCATCAGTGGCGGGACAGAGAATTCACCCCTCCACTTT.